This passage covers 32 T cell receptor beta chains from one sample sequenced in a study of T cells after yellow fever vaccination. MiXCR was run by TCRdb on the 5' RACE reads, yielding one entry per CDR3 protein. This sample has around 110,000 distinct CDR3 sequences, with roughly 8.9% found just once. The sample was CD8+ T cells sorted from PBMCs, taken 45 days after the yellow fever booster vaccination. The receptors come from a man younger than 45 who received the YFV17D yellow fever vaccine.

About this clonotype itself: This may be a read error: a much more frequent sequence differs by one nucleotide. This chain connects TRBV6-5 to TRBJ2-5; no clear D. Germline V gene sequence: CDR1 MNHEY, CDR2 SVGAGI. The CDR3 is made up of 12 amino acids. V lost 9 bases and J 4 bases, leaving 12 bases between the germline ends. CDR3 residues: CASASPPETQYF. CDR3 coding DNA: TGTGCCAGTGCTTCGCCCCCAGAGACCCAGTACTTC.

This clonotype was recorded many times. This rearrangement joins TRBV4-3 to TRBJ2-1; D unresolved. Trimming removed 1 base at V and 0 bases at J, with 16 bases between. CDR1 and CDR2 from the germline V gene are LGHNA and YSLEER. The CDR3 consists of 18 residues. This CDR3 reads CASSQAATLGSSYNEQFF. CDR3 nucleotides: TGCGCCAGCAGCCAAGCCGCCACCCTGGGAAGCTCCTACAATGAGCAGTTCTTC.

This clonotype showed up many times. V and J are TRBV5-1 and TRBJ2-1; 10 nucleotides line up with TRBD2. Germline V gene data show CDR1 as SGHRS and CDR2 as YFSETQ. The CDR3 has 13 amino acids. The J segment lost 5 bases and the V segment lost 5 bases, leaving 1 base of the junction unmatched. The CDR3 reads CASRLAGDNEQFF. CDR3 coding DNA: TGCGCCAGCAGGCTAGCGGGGGACAATGAGCAGTTCTTC.

In this sample, this clonotype turned up many times. This chain joins TRBV20-1 and TRBJ2-1, with a possible D match to TRBD1 (5 bases). In germline, CDR1 is DFQATT, CDR2 SNEGSKA (reference sequence). The V gene lost 0 bases and the J gene lost 8 bases, with 17 bases spanning the gap. The CDR3 loop spans 15 amino acids. In DNA, the CDR3 is TGCAGTGCTAGAGATCTCCAAGGGGTGTCGTATGAGCAGTTCTTC. This sequence encodes CSARDLQGVSYEQFF.

The chain links TRBV4-3 to TRBJ2-3; weak D call: TRBD2 (6 bases). Deletions cut 1 base from V and 3 bases from J, with 11 bases between. The CDR3 consists of 15 residues. Germline assignment: CDR1 LGHNA and CDR2 YSLEER. CDR3 nucleotide sequence: TGCGCCAGCAGCCAAGTCGGGAGTGCGACAGATACGCAGTATTTT. As protein: CASSQVGSATDTQYF.

For the CDR3, the DNA is TGTGCCAGCAGTTACGTACCCGGGACAAGTAATGAAAAACTGTTTTTT. It codes for CASSYVPGTSNEKLFF. The rearrangement links TRBV6-5 to TRBJ1-4; TRBD1 might be the D (6 bases). Germline CDR1 reads MNHEY; CDR2 reads SVGAGI. The CDR3 loop spans 16 amino acids. Trimming left V 2 bases short and J 4 bases short, with 14 bases between.

This clonotype was seen more than once but under ten times. The chain recombines TRBV5-4 with TRBJ2-2; 7 bases line up with TRBD1. The CDR3 spans 13 residues. Germline lookup yields CDR1 SGHNT and CDR2 YYREEE (reference sequence). V trimming: 4 bases; J trimming: 7 bases; junction bases outside the gene matches: 4. The CDR3 DNA reads as TGTGCCAGCAGCATGACAGGGCACGGGGAGCTGTTTTTT. This codes for CASSMTGHGELFF.

Regarding this clonotype: This clone may be a read error of a much larger clone one base away. V usage is TRBV2 and J usage is TRBJ2-7, with 7 bases aligning to TRBD2. CDR3 length: 18 amino acids. Per the germline V gene, CDR1 is SNHLY and CDR2 is FYNNEI. The CDR3 loop is CASSEWTSAPLSSYKQYF. DNA of the CDR3: TGTGCCAGCAGTGAATGGACTAGTGCCCCACTGAGCTCCTACAAGCAGTACTTC. Variable domain in full (rest from reference TRBV2 and TRBJ2-7): EPEVTQTPSHQVTQMGQEVILRCVPISNHLYFYWYRQILGQKVEFLVSFYNNEISEKSEIFDDQFSVERPDGSNFTLKIRSTKLEDSAMYFCASSEWTSAPLSSYKQYFGPGTRLTVT.

The chain employs TRBV14 and TRBJ2-1; no reliable D call. This CDR3 spans 13 amino acids. Trimming pared 4 bases from V and 8 bases from J, leaving 12 bases between. Germline V lookup: CDR1 SGHDN, CDR2 FVKESK. CDR3 in amino acids: CASSPFRVHEQFF. Here the CDR3 DNA reads TGTGCCAGCAGCCCGTTCCGGGTCCATGAGCAGTTCTTC.

This clonotype was recorded many times. The chain recombines TRBV28 with TRBJ2-1; no clear D. Trimming shortened V by 11 bases and J by 12 bases, and 11 bases separated the two germline ends. The CDR3 length is 9 residues. Per germline, CDR1 MDHEN and CDR2 SYDVKM. This CDR3 is CAVPWVQFF. The CDR3 DNA reads as TGTGCCGTCCCATGGGTGCAGTTCTTC.

The sample holds many counts of this clonotype. The CDR3 here is CASSAANYSNQPQHF. As DNA, the CDR3 is TGTGCCAGCAGCGCAGCGAATTATAGCAATCAGCCCCAGCATTTT. The chain is built from TRBV5-5 and TRBJ1-5, with D uncertain. The CDR3 has 15 amino acids. V dropped 4 bases and J dropped 0 bases, with 11 bases sitting between them. In germline, CDR1 is SGHKS, CDR2 YYEKEE (reference sequence).

Note on this clonotype: Possible read error: a much larger clone is one base away. The rearrangement joins TRBV10-3 to TRBJ2-5; TRBD2 aligns across 11 bases. The germline V gene encodes CDR1 ENHRY and CDR2 SYGVKD. The CDR3 has 14 amino acids. The CDR3 bases are TGTGCCATCAGCACACTAGCGGGAGAAGATACCCAGTACTTC. Its translation: CAISTLAGEDTQYF.

Many counts were recorded for this clonotype. The V gene is TRBV29-1, the J gene TRBJ2-1; D is unclear. CDR3 length equals 12 residues. V was shortened by 1 base and J by 9 bases, with 10 bases between the two germline ends. CDR1 SQVTM and CDR2 ANQGSEA come from the germline V gene. The CDR3 protein is CSVEVWVSEQFF. The CDR3 nucleotides read TGCAGCGTTGAAGTGTGGGTCAGTGAGCAGTTCTTC.

The table lists this clonotype with a few counts. The chain links TRBV5-1 to TRBJ2-5, with D possibly being TRBD2 (5 bases). The CDR3 is 14 amino acids. CDR1 is SGHRS, CDR2 YFSETQ, per germline. The V end lost 4 bases, the J end lost 0 bases, and 10 bases lay between the germline ends. Here the CDR3 DNA reads TGCGCCAGCAGCCCCGGGGTCCACCAAGAGACCCAGTACTTC. This gives the protein CASSPGVHQETQYF.

The chain employs TRBV28 and TRBJ1-5; D is undetermined. The V gene lost 10 bases and the J gene lost 0 bases, with 10 bases spanning the gap. Germline assignment: CDR1 MDHEN and CDR2 SYDVKM. The CDR3 loop spans 13 amino acids. The CDR3 region has the DNA TGTGCCACCTGCAGCCCTAGCAATCAGCCCCAGCATTTT. Protein: CATCSPSNQPQHF.

This clonotype turned up a few times. The chain joins TRBV15 to TRBJ1-4; the D gene is possibly TRBD1 (6 bases). The germline V gene encodes CDR1 LNHNV and CDR2 YYDKDF (reference sequence). Trimming stripped 4 bases from V and 5 bases from J, with 17 bases between. The CDR3 contains 16 residues. Here the CDR3 reads CATSTPGPGANEKLFF. The DNA for the CDR3 is TGTGCCACCAGCACCCCCGGGCCAGGGGCAAATGAAAAACTGTTTTTT. Supplemented by reference TRBV15 and TRBJ1-4, the full variable domain reads DAMVIQNPRYQVTQFGKPVTLSCSQTLNHNVMYWYQQKSSQAPKLLFHYYDKDFNNEADTPDNFQSRRPNTSFCFLDIRSPGLGDTAMYLCATSTPGPGANEKLFFGSGTQLSVL.

This clonotype was counted many times. The rearrangement uses TRBV27 and TRBJ2-7; 7 bases map to TRBD1. Germline values: CDR1 MNHEY, CDR2 SMNVEV (reference sequence). The CDR3 extends over 15 amino acids. V trimming: 5 bases; J trimming: 3 bases; junction bases outside the gene matches: 10. Here the CDR3 DNA reads TGTGCCAGCAGTCCCGAGGGGGCGGCTATCTACGAGCAGTACTTC. Its translation is CASSPEGAAIYEQYF.

Ten or more counts support this clonotype. The chain recombines TRBV4-1 with TRBJ2-1; no definite D call. Trimming stripped 4 bases from V and 1 base from J, with 8 bases between. Germline assignment: CDR1 MGHRA and CDR2 YSYEKL. The CDR3 runs to 14 residues. The CDR3 here is CASSPEASYNEQFF. The CDR3 nucleotides are TGCGCCAGCAGCCCAGAGGCATCCTACAATGAGCAGTTCTTC.

This clonotype has at least ten counts. The gene calls are TRBV10-3 and TRBJ2-7, with 9 bases lining up with TRBD2. The germline CDR1 and CDR2 sequences are ENHRY and SYGVKD. The trim removed 2 bases at V and 3 bases at J, leaving 8 bases unmatched. The CDR3 covers 16 residues. CDR3 residues: CAISEDGGRARYEQYF. CDR3 nucleotides: TGTGCCATCAGTGAGGATGGCGGGAGGGCCCGCTACGAGCAGTACTTC.

In its sample, this clonotype was seen many times. The V and J genes are TRBV5-5 and TRBJ2-7; TRBD1 aligns across 8 bases. The V gene end was trimmed by 4 bases and the J gene end by 4 bases; junction bases not matched to a gene: 13. This CDR3 contains 16 residues. Germline CDR1 is SGHKS and CDR2 is YYEKEE (reference sequence). The CDR3 DNA reads TGTGCCAGCAGCGCAATACCGGGACAGGCGGGTTACGAGCAGTACTTC. It specifies CASSAIPGQAGYEQYF.

Concerning this clonotype: Given a much more abundant clone one base away, this may be a read error. This chain uses TRBV6-5 with TRBJ2-1, with 9 bases that match TRBD1. The DNA end is more similar to TRBJ2-7, so the J call may be wrong. CDR1 and CDR2 (germline): MNHEY, SVGAGI. The CDR3 loop spans 15 amino acids. The CDR3 DNA reads TGTGCCAGCAGTTACCGGGACAGGGCATACAATGAGCAGTACTTC. It encodes CASSYRDRAYNEQYF.

On this clonotype itself: With a much larger clone just one base away, this may be a read error. The chain has TRBV12-3 or TRBV12-4 and TRBJ2-7; D call uncertain. Trimming stripped 3 bases from V and 0 bases from J, with 15 bases between. The CDR3 length is 16 residues. Here the CDR3 DNA reads TGTGCCAGCAGTTTTACCGAACAGAGGACCTCCTACGAGCAGTACTTC. Translation gives CASSFTEQRTSYEQYF.

This clonotype was detected ten times or more. The chain joins TRBV12-3 or TRBV12-4 to TRBJ2-3, with TRBD2 matching over 8 bases. The CDR3 length is 13 residues. Germline trimming cut 11 bases from V and 4 bases from J; bases unmatched to any gene: 8. The CDR3 loop is CAPGTRCPDTQYF. The CDR3 DNA is TGTGCCCCCGGGACTAGGTGCCCAGATACGCAGTATTTT.

This clonotype was observed a few times. The chain has TRBV6-1 and TRBJ1-1; no clear D gene. Germline values: CDR1 MNHNS, CDR2 SASEGT. There are 13 residues in the CDR3. V gave up 3 bases and J gave up 1 base, with 6 bases separating them. CDR3 nucleotide sequence: TGTGCCAGCAGTGATAGGTGGAACACTGAAGCTTTCTTT. Encoded protein: CASSDRWNTEAFF.

This clonotype was counted many times. The chain employs TRBV15 and TRBJ2-7; tentative D call: TRBD2 (6 bases). V lost 0 bases and J lost 6, with 12 bases in between. In germline, CDR1 is LNHNV, CDR2 YYDKDF (reference sequence). This CDR3 contains 14 residues. The CDR3 protein is CATSRDRGTFEQYF. The CDR3 region has the DNA TGTGCCACCAGCAGAGATCGGGGGACCTTCGAGCAGTACTTC.

This clonotype was seen repeatedly, ten times or more. CDR3 region: CSARDEGTDLHFVYGYTF. The DNA of the CDR3 is TGCAGTGCTAGAGATGAAGGGACAGATCTACATTTTGTCTATGGCTACACCTTC. The rearrangement joins TRBV20-1 to TRBJ1-2; 7 bases line up with TRBD1. After removal of 0 bases from V and 4 bases from J, the junction contained 17 bases not matched to a gene. The CDR3 has 18 residues. Germline CDR1 is DFQATT and CDR2 is SNEGSKA (reference sequence).

This clonotype was counted many times. The chain employs TRBV4-3 and TRBJ2-1; D perhaps matches TRBD1 (5 bases). The CDR3 runs to 14 residues. Trimming cost V 3 bases and J 5 bases, with 11 bases left between them. In germline, CDR1 is LGHNA, CDR2 YSLEER. CDR3 loop: CASSQADSHNEQFF. The CDR3 coding sequence is TGCGCCAGCAGCCAGGCCGACAGCCACAATGAGCAGTTCTTC.

This clonotype was recorded at least ten times. The V gene is TRBV20-1, the J gene TRBJ2-2; D call uncertain. Trimming left V 2 bases short and J 7 bases short, with 11 bases between. The CDR3 loop spans 13 amino acids. Germline CDR1 reads DFQATT; CDR2 reads SNEGSKA (reference sequence). The chain's CDR3 is CSARPMLGGELFF. DNA for the CDR3: TGCAGTGCTAGACCCATGCTGGGCGGGGAGCTGTTTTTT.

This clonotype was seen a few times. The J gene is TRBJ2-7, the V gene TRBV29-1; 9 bases line up with TRBD2. CDR3 length: 16 residues. Germline V gene sequence: CDR1 SQVTM, CDR2 ANQGSEA. Losses at the gene ends were 6 bases for V and 4 bases for J; bases not matched to a gene: 16. CDR3 DNA: TGCAGCGTGGCGGGGGGGGGAGCGGCGATTTCTTACGAGCAGTACTTC. Protein sequence: CSVAGGGAAISYEQYF.

This clonotype was observed at least ten times. V is TRBV29-1 and J is TRBJ2-4, with 7 bases lining up with TRBD2. V was pared by 0 bases and J by 0 bases, with 5 bases of the junction left unmatched. Germline CDR1 and CDR2: SQVTM and ANQGSEA. The CDR3 sequence is 16 residues long. The CDR3 DNA reads as TGCAGCGTTGAAGATCATGAGCGGGAAGCCAAAAACATTCAGTACTTC. Translating it yields CSVEDHEREAKNIQYF.

This clonotype was found many times. V gene TRBV7-2 combines with J gene TRBJ2-7; D tentatively reads TRBD1 or TRBD2 (5 bases each). V was clipped by 1 base and J by 2 bases, with 9 bases between them. Germline loops: CDR1 SGHTA, CDR2 FQGNSA. This CDR3 has 14 residues. The chain's CDR3 is CASSLGGTAYEQYF. The CDR3, as DNA: TGTGCCAGCAGCTTAGGAGGGACCGCCTACGAGCAGTACTTC.

The V and J genes are TRBV6-5 and TRBJ2-1; 10 positions agree with TRBD2. The CDR3 runs to 15 residues. V trimming: 2 bases; J trimming: 15 bases; junction bases outside the gene matches: 13. Germline values: CDR1 MNHEY, CDR2 SVGAGI. Written as DNA, the CDR3 is TGTGCCAGCAGTTACCCTAGTCTAGCGGGAGTTGTTAGGTTCTTC. Translation: CASSYPSLAGVVRFF.